This T cell receptor (beta chain) originates from a study of T-cell reconstitution after alpha-beta-depleted transplantation in children. Study-wide points: Newly generated T cells supplied most T-cell counts and diversity one year post-transplant. At around two months after transplant, the alpha-beta T cells were reportedly derived from several hundred expanded clones that came from non-depleted graft cells. There were some patients whose high TCRbeta diversity at day 60 came from surviving recipient T cells and thymic progenitors.

Preparation of the TCRbeta library involved a method that used unique molecular identifiers. TCRdb itself ran the PCR reads through MiXCR, one entry per CDR3 protein. This table has over 400,000 distinct CDR3 sequences, roughly 43% appearing once. There are 14 residues in the CDR3. The germline V gene encodes CDR1 SGHRS and CDR2 YFSETQ. V dropped 1 base and J dropped 2 bases, with 9 bases sitting between them. This clonotype has a handful of counts. Its target is unknown. This sequence was found in a girl between 2 and 10 years old with aplastic anemia, due to receive a stem cell transplant. Source: PBMCs, taken before TCRalphabeta/CD19-depleted stem cell transplant. This rearrangement joins TRBV5-1 to TRBJ1-1; D unresolved. The CDR3 bases are TGCGCCAGCAGCTTGCCCGCCCTCAACACTGAAGCTTTCTTT. This translates into CASSLPALNTEAFF.